This T cell receptor (beta chain) was captured in a study of blood T cell repertoires in COVID-19. About the study: Samples of COVID-19 (acute and convalescent) were obtained from the United States, Italy and Spain. From T cells, B-cell-depleted T cells, or PBMCs came the material, which was cDNA or gDNA.

V lost 6 bases, J lost 6 bases, and 7 bases stayed unmatched. Germline loops: CDR1 MNHEY, CDR2 SVGAGI. CDR3 length: 13 amino acids. Original processing methods: Counts of nucleated cells, estimated from reference gene primer amplification, were obtained. Using immunoSEQ multiplex PCR, the repertoire was profiled, and TCRdb retains in-frame clones only, with some absent. V, J and clone size were drawn from that table, and D and trimming were deduced from the DNA. The table shows about 160,000 clones, with roughly four fifths occurring only once. The V call is TRBV6-5, the J call TRBJ1-1; the match to TRBD1 covers 7 bases. This receptor was identified in a man aged 60-69 years with active or convalescent COVID-19. The sample was peripheral blood. For the CDR3, the DNA is TGTGCCAGCAGCTTAGACAGGGCGCCTGAAGCTTTCTTT. Residues: CASSLDRAPEAFF.